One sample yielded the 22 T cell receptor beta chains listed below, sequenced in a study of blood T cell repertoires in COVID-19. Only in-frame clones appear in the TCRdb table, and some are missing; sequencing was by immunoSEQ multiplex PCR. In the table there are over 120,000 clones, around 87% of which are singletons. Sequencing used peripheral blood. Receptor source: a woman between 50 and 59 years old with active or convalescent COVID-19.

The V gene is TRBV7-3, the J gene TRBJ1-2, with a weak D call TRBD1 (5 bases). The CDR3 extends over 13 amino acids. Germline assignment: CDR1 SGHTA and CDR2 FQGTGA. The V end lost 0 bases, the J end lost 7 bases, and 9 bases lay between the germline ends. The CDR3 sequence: CASSLTVGAGYTF. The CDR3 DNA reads TGTGCCAGCAGCTTAACGGTTGGGGCTGGCTACACCTTC.

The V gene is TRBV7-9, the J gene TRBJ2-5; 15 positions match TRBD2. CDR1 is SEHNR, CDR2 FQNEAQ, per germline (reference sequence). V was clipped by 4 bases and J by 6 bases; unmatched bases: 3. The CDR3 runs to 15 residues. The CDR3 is CASSWTSGGAQTQYF. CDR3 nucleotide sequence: TGTGCCAGCAGCTGGACTAGCGGGGGGGCGCAGACCCAGTACTTC.

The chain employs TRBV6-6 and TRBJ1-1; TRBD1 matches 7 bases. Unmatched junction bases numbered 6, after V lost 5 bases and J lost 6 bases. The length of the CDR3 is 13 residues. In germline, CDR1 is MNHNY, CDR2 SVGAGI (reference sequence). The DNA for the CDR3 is TGTGCCAGCAGTATACAGGGGCTGTCTGAAGCTTTCTTT. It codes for CASSIQGLSEAFF.

For the CDR3, the DNA is TGTGCCAGCACCCAGGGGAGCAATCAGCCCCAGCATTTT. Protein: CASTQGSNQPQHF. V usage is TRBV6-5 and J usage is TRBJ1-5, with D tentatively TRBD1 (6 bases). Trimming took off 7 bases at V and 1 base at J, with 8 bases between the two ends. Germline V lookup: CDR1 MNHEY, CDR2 SVGAGI. The CDR3 loop spans 13 amino acids.

The DNA for the CDR3 is TGTGCCAGCAGCTTAGGGAGGGGTGGGACCACTGAAGCTTTCTTT. Its protein is CASSLGRGGTTEAFF. The genes are TRBV7-2 and TRBJ1-1; possibly TRBD1 for D (5 bases). Trimming removed 1 base at V and 4 bases at J, with 13 bases between. The CDR3 is 15 amino acids. The germline V gene encodes CDR1 SGHTA and CDR2 FQGNSA.

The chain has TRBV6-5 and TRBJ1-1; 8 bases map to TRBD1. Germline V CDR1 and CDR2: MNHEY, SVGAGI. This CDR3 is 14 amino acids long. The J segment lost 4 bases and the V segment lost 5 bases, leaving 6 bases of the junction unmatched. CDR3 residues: CASSRFRGPTEAFF. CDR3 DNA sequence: TGTGCCAGCAGTCGTTTCAGGGGGCCCACTGAAGCTTTCTTT.

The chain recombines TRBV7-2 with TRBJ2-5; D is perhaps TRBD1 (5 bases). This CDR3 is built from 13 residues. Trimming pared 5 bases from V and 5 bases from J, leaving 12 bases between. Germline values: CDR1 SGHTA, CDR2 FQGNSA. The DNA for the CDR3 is TGTGCCAGCAGCCTAAGACAGATGGAGACCCAGTACTTC. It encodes CASSLRQMETQYF.

The CDR3 bases are TGTGCCAGCAGCTTATGGCCAGGGCCCAATCAGCCCCAGCATTTT. Translation gives CASSLWPGPNQPQHF. The chain recombines TRBV7-2 with TRBJ1-5, with TRBD1 as a possible D gene (5 bases). This CDR3 comprises 15 residues. Trimming stripped 2 bases from V and 3 bases from J, with 11 bases between. The V gene's germline CDR1 is SGHTA and CDR2 FQGNSA.

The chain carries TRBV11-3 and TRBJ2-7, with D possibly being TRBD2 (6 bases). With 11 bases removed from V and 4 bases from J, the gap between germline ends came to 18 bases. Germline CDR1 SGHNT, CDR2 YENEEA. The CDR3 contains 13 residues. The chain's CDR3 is CARPGLLPYEQYF. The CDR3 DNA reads TGTGCCCGGCCGGGACTCCTCCCTTACGAGCAGTACTTC.

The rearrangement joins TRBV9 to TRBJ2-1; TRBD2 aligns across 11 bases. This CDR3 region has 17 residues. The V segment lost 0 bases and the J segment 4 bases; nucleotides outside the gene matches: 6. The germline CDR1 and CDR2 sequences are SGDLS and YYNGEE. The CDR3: CASSVEGSGGEYNEQFF. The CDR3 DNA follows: TGTGCCAGCAGCGTAGAGGGTAGCGGGGGGGAGTACAATGAGCAGTTCTTC.

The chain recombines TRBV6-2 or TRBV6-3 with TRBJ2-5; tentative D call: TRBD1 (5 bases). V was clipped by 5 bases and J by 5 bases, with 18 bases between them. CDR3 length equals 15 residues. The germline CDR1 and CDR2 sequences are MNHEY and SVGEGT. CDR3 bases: TGTGCCAGCAGTCAGATACAGGTTGTAGTGGAGACCCAGTACTTC. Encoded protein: CASSQIQVVVETQYF.

CDR3 in amino acids: CAISAGPDTQYF. The DNA of the CDR3 is TGTGCCATCAGTGCTGGGCCAGATACGCAGTATTTT. The chain carries TRBV10-3 and TRBJ2-3; D is uncertain. The CDR3 sequence is 12 residues long. Germline CDR1 reads ENHRY; CDR2 reads SYGVKD. Trimming shortened V by 4 bases and J by 4 bases, and 6 bases separated the two germline ends.

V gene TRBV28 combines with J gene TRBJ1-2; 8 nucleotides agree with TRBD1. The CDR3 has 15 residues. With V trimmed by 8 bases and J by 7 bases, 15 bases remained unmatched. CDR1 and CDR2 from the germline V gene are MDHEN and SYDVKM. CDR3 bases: TGTGCCAGCTCCCACCCGGTGACAGGGGTTGGTGGCTACACCTTC. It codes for CASSHPVTGVGGYTF.

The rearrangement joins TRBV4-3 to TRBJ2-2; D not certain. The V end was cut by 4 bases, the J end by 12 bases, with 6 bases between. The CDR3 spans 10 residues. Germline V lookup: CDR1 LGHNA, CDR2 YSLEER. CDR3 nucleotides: TGCGCCAGCAGCCCCGAGAAGCTGTTTTTT. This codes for CASSPEKLFF.

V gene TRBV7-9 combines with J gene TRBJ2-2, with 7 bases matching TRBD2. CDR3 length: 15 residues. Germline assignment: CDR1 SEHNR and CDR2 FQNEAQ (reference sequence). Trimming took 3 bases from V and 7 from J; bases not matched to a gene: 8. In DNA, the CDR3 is TGTGCCAGCAGCTTCCCGTCGGGAGGAGACGGGGAGCTGTTTTTT. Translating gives CASSFPSGGDGELFF.

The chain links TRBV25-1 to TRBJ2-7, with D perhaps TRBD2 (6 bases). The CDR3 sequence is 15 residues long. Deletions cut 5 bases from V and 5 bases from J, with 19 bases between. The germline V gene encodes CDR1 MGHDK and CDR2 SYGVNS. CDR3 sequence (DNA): TGTGCCAGCAGTCAACCGGGACTGGGCTTGGACGAGCAGTACTTC. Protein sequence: CASSQPGLGLDEQYF.

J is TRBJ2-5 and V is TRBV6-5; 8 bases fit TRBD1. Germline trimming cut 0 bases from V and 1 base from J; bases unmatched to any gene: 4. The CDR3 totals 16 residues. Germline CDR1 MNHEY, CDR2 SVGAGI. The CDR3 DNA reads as TGTGCCAGCAGTTACTCGGCCAGGGGGCTCCAAGAGACCCAGTACTTC. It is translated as CASSYSARGLQETQYF.

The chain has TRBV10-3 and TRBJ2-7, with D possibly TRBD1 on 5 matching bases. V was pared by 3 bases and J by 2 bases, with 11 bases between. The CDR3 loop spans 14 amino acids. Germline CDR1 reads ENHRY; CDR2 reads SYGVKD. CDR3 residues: CAISDAQGPYEQYF. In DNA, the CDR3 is TGTGCCATCAGTGATGCGCAGGGCCCCTACGAGCAGTACTTC.

CDR3 nucleotides: TGCGCCAGCAGCTTGGTAGACAGACGCTACGAGCAGTACTTC. Its translation: CASSLVDRRYEQYF. The V gene is TRBV5-1, the J gene TRBJ2-7; perhaps TRBD1 as D (5 bases). With 0 bases removed from V and 3 bases from J, the gap between germline ends came to 10 bases. CDR1 and CDR2 from the germline V gene are SGHRS and YFSETQ. The CDR3 contains 14 residues. Full variable domain (missing parts from reference TRBV5-1 and TRBJ2-7): KAGVTQTPRYLIKTRGQQVTLSCSPISGHRSVSWYQQTPGQGLQFLFEYFSETQRNKGNFPGRFSGRQFSNSRSEMNVSTLELGDSALYLCASSLVDRRYEQYFGPGTRLTVT.

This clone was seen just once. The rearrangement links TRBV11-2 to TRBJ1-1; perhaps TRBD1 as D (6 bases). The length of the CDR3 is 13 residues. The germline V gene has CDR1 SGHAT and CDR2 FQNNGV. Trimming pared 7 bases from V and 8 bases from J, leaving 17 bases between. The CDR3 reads CASNIPGRGEAFF. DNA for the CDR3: TGTGCCAGCAACATACCGGGGAGGGGGGAAGCTTTCTTT. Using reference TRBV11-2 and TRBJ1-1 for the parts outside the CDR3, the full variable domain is EAGVAQSPRYKIIEKRQSVAFWCNPISGHATLYWYQQILGQGPKLLIQFQNNGVVDDSQLPKDRFSAERLKGVDSTLKIQPAKLEDSAVYLCASNIPGRGEAFFGQGTRLTVV.

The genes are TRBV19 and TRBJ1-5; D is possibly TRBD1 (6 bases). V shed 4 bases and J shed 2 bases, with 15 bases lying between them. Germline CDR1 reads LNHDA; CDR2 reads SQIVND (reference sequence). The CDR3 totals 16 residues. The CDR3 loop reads CASSNTGFGGNQPQHF. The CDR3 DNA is TGTGCCAGTAGTAATACAGGGTTTGGAGGCAATCAGCCCCAGCATTTT.

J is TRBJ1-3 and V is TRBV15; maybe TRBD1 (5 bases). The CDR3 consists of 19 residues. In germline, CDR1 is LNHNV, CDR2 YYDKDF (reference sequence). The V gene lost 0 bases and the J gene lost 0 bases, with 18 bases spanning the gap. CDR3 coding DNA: TGTGCCACCAGCAGAGATATCCGAACCCCAGGGCCCTCTGGAAACACCATATATTTT. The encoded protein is CATSRDIRTPGPSGNTIYF.